This entry lists 3 T cell receptor beta chains sequenced from one sample in a study of blood T cell repertoires in COVID-19 (dated by TCRdb to the early 2020s). Libraries were constructed by the immunoSEQ multiplex PCR assay. TCRdb provides this immuneACCESS table in a form limited to in-frame rearrangements. Some clones are lacking; in checked studies, under half of them reflect an unresolved V gene, and why the rest are absent is not known. For this sample there are about 88,000 clones; approximately 91% appear just once. The top ten clonotypes cover about 1.8% of the sample. The source material was peripheral blood. Receptors originate from a human donor with active COVID-19. The donor label of this sample is uncertain.

This chain connects TRBV5-1 to TRBJ2-2; 7 bases match TRBD1. Looked up from germline, CDR1 is SGHRS and CDR2 is YFSETQ. This CDR3 contains 14 residues. Trimming removed 3 bases from V and 6 bases from J; junction bases left unmatched: 5. The CDR3 is CASSWGQLAGELFF. The CDR3 nucleotides are TGCGCCAGCAGCTGGGGACAGTTGGCCGGGGAGCTGTTTTTT. Full variable domain (rest looked up from reference TRBV5-1 and TRBJ2-2): KAGVTQTPRYLIKTRGQQVTLSCSPISGHRSVSWYQQTPGQGLQFLFEYFSETQRNKGNFPGRFSGRQFSNSRSEMNVSTLELGDSALYLCASSWGQLAGELFFGEGSRLTVL.

The genes are TRBV5-1 and TRBJ1-1, with 7 bases that match TRBD1. The CDR3 contains 16 residues. Germline V gives CDR1 SGHRS, CDR2 YFSETQ. With 4 bases clipped from V and 4 bases from J, the junction kept 13 bases outside the gene matches. CDR3: CASSTTPRQGGTEAFF. As DNA, the CDR3 is TGCGCCAGCAGCACCACCCCCAGACAGGGTGGCACTGAAGCTTTCTTT.

The chain links TRBV6-4 to TRBJ2-5, with D maybe TRBD2 (7 bases). The V end lost 3 bases, the J end lost 1 base, and 15 bases lay between the germline ends. CDR1 is MRHNA and CDR2 is SNTAGT in the germline V gene. The CDR3 is made up of 16 amino acids. The CDR3 is CASSECGGPTQETQYF. In nucleotides, the CDR3 is TGTGCCAGCAGTGAATGCGGGGGCCCCACCCAAGAGACCCAGTACTTC.